A selection of T cell receptor beta chains follows, all from one sample in a study of beta chain features in type 1 diabetes. Only in-frame clones appear in the TCRdb table, and some are missing; sequencing was by immunoSEQ multiplex PCR. The sample includes about 740,000 clones, around 15% seen only once; the top ten take around 0.022%. Sequenced: naive CD4+ T cells from blood. These receptors all stem from a man younger than 30 with type 1 diabetes. Both conserved end residues are part of each CDR3. Each record gives: J gene, D gene, V gene, clone size, CDR3 protein, CDR3 DNA. A D gene is named only where the DNA matches it firmly. Not all rows give a size; the values are once, few, many and, for expanded clones, a class.

TRBJ1-5	NA	TRBV6-1	NA	CASSYRARNNQPQHF	TGTGCCAGCAGCTACAGGGCACGGAACAATCAGCCCCAGCATTTT
TRBJ1-1	NA	TRBV5-1	NA	CASSLWAGNTEAFF	TGCGCCAGCAGCTTGTGGGCAGGGAACACTGAAGCTTTCTTT
TRBJ1-4	NA	TRBV30	NA	CAYMKQGGTFF	TGTGCCTACATGAAACAGGGCGGGACGTTTTTT
TRBJ2-7	NA	TRBV7-9	NA	CASSLREASYEQYF	TGTGCCAGCAGCTTACGCGAAGCCTCCTACGAGCAGTACTTC
TRBJ2-2	TRBD1	TRBV7-9	NA	CASSLVWTGDTGELFF	TGTGCCAGCAGCTTAGTCTGGACAGGGGACACCGGGGAGCTGTTTTTT
TRBJ1-2	NA	TRBV18	few	CASSPGGRNYGYTF	TGTGCCAGCTCACCCGGAGGGCGAAACTATGGCTACACCTTC
TRBJ2-7	NA	TRBV7-9	few	CASSRGGDAAYEQYF	TGTGCCAGCAGCCGAGGGGGGGACGCGGCCTACGAGCAGTACTTC
TRBJ2-1	TRBD2	TRBV11-2	few	CASSFSSGVGNEQFF	TGTGCCAGCAGCTTCTCTAGCGGGGTGGGCAATGAGCAGTTCTTC
TRBJ1-6	NA	TRBV30	few	CAWNRDVTLHF	TGTGCCTGGAACAGGGACGTCACCCTCCACTTT
TRBJ2-7	TRBD1	TRBV29-1	few	CSVVTGGPTYEQYF	TGCAGCGTGGTGACAGGGGGCCCTACCTACGAGCAGTACTTC
TRBJ1-2	NA	TRBV7-9	NA	CASSWDPWLQF	TGTGCCAGCAGCTGGGACCCTTGGCTCCAATTC
TRBJ2-3	TRBD1	TRBV19	NA	CASIPQGAGTDTQYF	TGTGCCAGTATTCCACAGGGGGCGGGCACAGATACGCAGTATTTT
TRBJ2-7	TRBD1	TRBV5-6	few	CASTTGTGFYEQYF	TGTGCCAGCACTACCGGGACAGGGTTTTACGAGCAGTACTTC
TRBJ2-6	TRBD1	TRBV5-1	NA	CASSLVGQGAAGANVLTF	TGCGCCAGCAGCTTGGTTGGACAGGGGGCTGCTGGGGCCAACGTCCTGACTTTC
TRBJ2-3	NA	TRBV11-2	NA	CASSLVLLFGAKSTDTQYF	TGTGCCAGCAGCTTAGTCCTTCTGTTTGGGGCTAAAAGCACAGATACGCAGTATTTT
TRBJ1-5	NA	TRBV5-1	few	CASSLDPVTSNQPQHF	TGCGCCAGCAGCTTGGATCCAGTTACGAGCAATCAGCCCCAGCATTTT
TRBJ1-5	NA	TRBV14	few	CASSQERGNRQPQHF	TGTGCCAGCAGCCAAGAAAGAGGGAATCGCCAGCCCCAGCATTTT
TRBJ2-1	NA	TRBV4-1	few	CASSQVFGGPQFF	TGCGCCAGCAGCCAAGTCTTCGGGGGGCCGCAGTTCTTC
TRBJ2-5	NA	TRBV6-6	few	CASSHQETQYF	TGTGCCAGCAGCCACCAAGAGACCCAGTACTTC
TRBJ2-5	NA	TRBV10-1	few	CASSPGHSRETQYF	TGCGCCAGCTCTCCGGGACACTCGAGGGAGACCCAGTACTTC
TRBJ2-5	TRBD1	TRBV7-7	NA	CASSSDREETQYF	TGTGCCAGCAGCTCGGACAGGGAAGAGACCCAGTACTTC
TRBJ1-6	NA	TRBV5-5	few	CASVRGSSYNSPLHF	TGTGCCAGCGTGCGAGGGAGCTCCTATAATTCACCCCTCCACTTT
TRBJ2-7	NA	TRBV6-6	once	CASTELHTSYEQYF	TGTGCCAGCACCGAACTACACACGTCCTACGAGCAGTACTTC
TRBJ1-3	NA	TRBV30	NA	CAWSYSASGGTIYF	TGTGCCTGGAGTTACTCGGCTTCCGGGGGCACCATATATTTT
TRBJ1-1	TRBD1	TRBV9	few	CASSNGTVNTEAFF	TGTGCCAGCAGCAATGGGACAGTGAACACTGAAGCTTTCTTT
TRBJ1-4	NA	TRBV30	NA	CAWSLGLTNEKLFF	TGTGCCTGGAGTCTAGGTTTGACTAATGAAAAACTGTTTTTT
TRBJ1-2	NA	TRBV5-1	NA	CASSTGQQSIGNYGYTF	TGCGCCAGCAGCACCGGACAACAGAGCATAGGCAACTATGGCTACACCTTC
TRBJ1-1	NA	TRBV19	few	CASSILSENTEAFF	TGTGCCAGTAGTATACTTAGCGAGAACACTGAAGCTTTCTTT
TRBJ2-1	NA	TRBV4-1	NA	CASSRDPSSYNEQFF	TGCGCCAGCAGCCGGGACCCGAGCTCCTACAATGAGCAGTTCTTC
TRBJ2-5	TRBD1	TRBV11-2	few	CASSSQTRGRETQYF	TGTGCCAGCAGCTCACAGACGAGGGGGCGGGAGACCCAGTACTTC
TRBJ2-1	TRBD1	TRBV29-1	NA	CSVAGQGANEQFF	TGCAGCGTCGCGGGACAGGGGGCGAATGAGCAGTTCTTC
TRBJ1-5	NA	TRBV7-9	few	CASSPNSNQPQHF	TGTGCCAGCAGCCCCAATAGCAATCAGCCCCAGCATTTT
TRBJ1-1	NA	TRBV18	few	CASLPQDSWNTEAFF	TGTGCCAGCTTGCCCCAGGACAGCTGGAACACTGAAGCTTTCTTT
TRBJ1-4	NA	TRBV29-1	NA	CSVTRGEKLFF	TGCAGCGTTACCCGGGGCGAAAAACTGTTTTTT
TRBJ1-1	TRBD1	TRBV7-2	NA	CASSPPDRDRVAFF	TGTGCCAGCAGCCCCCCCGACAGGGATCGTGTCGCTTTCTTT
TRBJ2-5	NA	TRBV12-5	few	CASGLGAGIETQYF	TGTGCTAGTGGCCTCGGGGCCGGCATAGAGACCCAGTACTTC
TRBJ2-5	TRBD2	TRBV13	NA	CASSLAAGEVGTQYF	TGTGCCAGCAGCTTAGCAGCGGGAGAGGTGGGGACCCAGTACTTC
TRBJ1-2	NA	TRBV10-3	once	CATLPEEGGYTF	TGTGCCACCCTCCCCGAGGAGGGGGGCTACACCTTC
TRBJ2-7	TRBD1	TRBV7-3	few	CASRAGTGNDEQYF	TGTGCCAGCAGAGCCGGGACAGGGAACGACGAGCAGTACTTC
TRBJ1-1	NA	TRBV18	NA	CASLAAENTEAFF	TGTGCCAGCCTGGCGGCGGAGAACACTGAAGCTTTCTTT
TRBJ1-5	NA	TRBV10-3	NA	CAISVEENQPQHF	TGTGCCATCAGTGTCGAGGAGAATCAGCCCCAGCATTTT
TRBJ1-1	NA	TRBV10-3	few	CAISETNKNTEAFF	TGTGCCATCAGCGAGACAAACAAGAACACTGAAGCTTTCTTT
TRBJ1-1	NA	TRBV5-1	few	CASSAQNTEAFF	TGCGCCAGCAGCGCCCAGAACACTGAAGCTTTCTTT
TRBJ1-5	TRBD1	TRBV4-1	NA	CASSQVDRVGQPQHF	TGCGCCAGCAGCCAAGTGGACAGGGTAGGGCAGCCCCAGCATTTT
TRBJ1-1	NA	TRBV15	NA	CATSSPSRGNTEAFF	TGTGCCACCAGCAGCCCCTCAAGGGGTAACACTGAAGCTTTCTTT
TRBJ2-1	NA	TRBV6-1	few	CASSLGGGREQFF	TGTGCCAGCAGCCTCGGTGGAGGGCGGGAGCAGTTCTTC
TRBJ2-1	NA	TRBV6-1	NA	CASSEIVDIQFF	TGTGCCAGCAGTGAAATTGTAGACATTCAGTTCTTC
TRBJ1-1	NA	TRBV29-1	NA	CSVTGYNTEAFF	TGCAGCGTTACAGGTTACAACACTGAAGCTTTCTTT
TRBJ2-2	NA	TRBV19	few	CASSRQVTGELFF	TGTGCCAGTAGCAGACAGGTGACCGGGGAGCTGTTTTTT
TRBJ1-2	NA	TRBV6-5	NA	CATKGYLNGYTF	TGTGCCACTAAGGGGTATCTTAATGGCTACACCTTC
TRBJ2-7	NA	TRBV5-4	few	CASRTWGVYEQYF	TGTGCCAGCAGGACCTGGGGGGTCTACGAGCAGTACTTC
TRBJ2-6	TRBD1	TRBV18	NA	CASSPGQGVGGANVLTF	TGTGCCAGCTCACCGGGACAGGGGGTCGGCGGGGCCAACGTCCTGACTTTC
TRBJ1-2	TRBD1	TRBV5-1	few	CASSLPATGVYGYTF	TGCGCCAGCAGCTTGCCGGCGACAGGGGTTTATGGCTACACCTTC
TRBJ2-1	NA	TRBV6-5	NA	CASSSPGNEQFF	TGTGCCAGCAGTTCCCCAGGCAATGAGCAGTTCTTC
TRBJ2-1	NA	TRBV5-1	few	CASSSSARTYNEQFF	TGCGCCAGCAGCTCGAGTGCCAGGACCTACAATGAGCAGTTCTTC
TRBJ1-6	NA	TRBV6-5	NA	CASSERGMGSPLHF	TGTGCCAGCAGTGAGAGGGGTATGGGTTCACCCCTCCACTTT
TRBJ2-1	TRBD2	TRBV12-5	few	CASGLSRTSSYNEQFF	TGTGCTAGTGGTTTGAGTAGGACTAGCTCCTACAATGAGCAGTTCTTC
TRBJ2-5	TRBD2	TRBV30	NA	CAWSSGTSGGQETQYF	TGTGCCTGGAGTTCCGGGACTAGCGGGGGGCAAGAGACCCAGTACTTC
TRBJ1-2	NA	TRBV11-2	NA	CASSSPQVNYGYTF	TGTGCCAGCAGCTCCCCTCAGGTGAACTATGGCTACACCTTC